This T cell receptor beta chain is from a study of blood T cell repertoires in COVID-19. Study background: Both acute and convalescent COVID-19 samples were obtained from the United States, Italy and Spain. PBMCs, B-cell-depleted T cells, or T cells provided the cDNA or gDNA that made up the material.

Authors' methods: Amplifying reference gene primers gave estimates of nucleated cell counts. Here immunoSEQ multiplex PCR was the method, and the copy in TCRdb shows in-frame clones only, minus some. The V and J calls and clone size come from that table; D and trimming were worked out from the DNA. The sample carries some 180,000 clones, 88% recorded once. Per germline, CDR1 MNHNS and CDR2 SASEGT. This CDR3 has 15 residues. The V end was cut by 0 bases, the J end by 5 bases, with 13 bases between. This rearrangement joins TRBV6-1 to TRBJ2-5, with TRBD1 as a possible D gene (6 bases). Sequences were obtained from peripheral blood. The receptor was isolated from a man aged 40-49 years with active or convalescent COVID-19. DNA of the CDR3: TGTGCCAGCAGTGAAGCGCTTGGGGGCCCGGAGACCCAGTACTTC. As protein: CASSEALGGPETQYF.